This T cell receptor beta chain came from a study of blood T cell repertoires in COVID-19. In the study overall: T cells, B-cell-depleted T cells, or PBMCs supplied cDNA or gDNA.

The CDR3 loop spans 14 amino acids. Germline V lookup: CDR1 MDHEN, CDR2 SYDVKM. The ends were cut back, 5 bases at V and 8 bases at J, with 18 bases in the middle. Here immunoSEQ multiplex PCR was the method, and the copy in TCRdb shows in-frame clones only, minus some. The profile covers roughly 60,000 clones, with around 87% appearing a single time and approximately 0.93% taken by the ten largest. This receptor was obtained from a man in his 70s with acute or convalescent COVID-19. The chain uses TRBV28 and TRBJ1-2; TRBD1 might be the D (5 bases). The source material was peripheral blood. The CDR3 spells CASSLPGLTGGYTF. The CDR3 DNA reads TGTGCCAGCAGTCTGCCAGGGCTTACGGGCGGCTACACCTTC.